The 8 T cell receptor beta chains below all came from one sample that was sequenced in a study of blood T cell repertoires in COVID-19. Generated by immunoSEQ multiplex PCR, the TCRdb table keeps only in-frame clones and is missing some. The sample shows about 280,000 clones, around 88% of them seen only once. The sequenced sample consisted of PBMCs or T cells enriched from blood (not recorded which). These receptors all stem from a woman aged 40-49 years who had recovered from COVID-19.

This chain connects TRBV5-4 to TRBJ1-3, with D possibly being TRBD1 (5 bases). From germline, CDR1 is SGHNT and CDR2 YYREEE (reference sequence). The CDR3 spans 16 residues. V was pared by 2 bases and J by 0 bases, with 12 bases between. This CDR3 is CASSLEAGGSGNTIYF. CDR3 nucleotides: TGTGCCAGCAGCTTAGAGGCGGGGGGCTCTGGAAACACCATATATTTT.

This clone was counted once. The chain recombines TRBV11-1 with TRBJ2-2, with D possibly being TRBD1 (6 bases). The CDR3 is 14 amino acids. Trimming left V 6 bases short and J 0 bases short, with 8 bases between. CDR1 is SGHAT and CDR2 is FQDESV in the germline V gene (reference sequence). This CDR3 is CASRRQANTGELFF. CDR3 coding DNA: TGTGCCAGCAGGCGACAGGCGAACACCGGGGAGCTGTTTTTT.

This chain uses TRBV10-3 with TRBJ2-7; D unresolved. Per germline, CDR1 ENHRY and CDR2 SYGVKD. Between the trimmed V and J ends, which lost 0 bases and 7 bases, there was a span of 4 bases. The CDR3 sequence is 11 residues long. The CDR3: CAISESAEQYF. CDR3 DNA: TGTGCCATCAGTGAGTCAGCGGAGCAGTACTTC.

Only one count was recorded for this clone. The gene calls are TRBV28 and TRBJ1-4, with D unresolved. Between the trimmed V and J ends, which lost 5 bases and 8 bases, there was a span of 9 bases. Germline V CDR1 and CDR2: MDHEN, SYDVKM. CDR3 length equals 12 residues. The CDR3 nucleotides are TGTGCCAGCAGTCTAAAAGTCGAAAAACTGTTTTTT. Translating it yields CASSLKVEKLFF.

The V gene is TRBV4-2, the J gene TRBJ2-4; 8 bases map to TRBD1. CDR1 is LGHNA and CDR2 is YNFKEQ in the germline V gene. V trimming: 0 bases; J trimming: 6 bases; junction bases outside the gene matches: 1. The CDR3 loop spans 14 amino acids. The CDR3 protein is CASSQEDRGNIQYF. CDR3 coding DNA: TGTGCCAGCAGCCAAGAAGACAGGGGAAACATTCAGTACTTC.

The rearrangement links TRBV30 to TRBJ1-2; TRBD1 might be the D (5 bases). Germline V gene lookup returns CDR1 GTSNPN and CDR2 SVGIG (reference sequence). The V end was cut by 2 bases, the J end by 7 bases, with 14 bases between. The length of the CDR3 is 13 residues. CDR3: CAWSLRGDGGYTF. In DNA, the CDR3 is TGTGCCTGGAGTCTTCGGGGGGATGGTGGCTACACCTTC.

V gene TRBV6-5 combines with J gene TRBJ2-1; TRBD2 is a possible D gene (6 bases). The CDR3 totals 14 residues. Germline V gene sequence: CDR1 MNHEY, CDR2 SVGAGI. V was cut by 0 bases and J by 8 bases, with 11 bases left in between. This CDR3 reads CASSYSSTGDEQFF. In nucleotides, the CDR3 is TGTGCCAGCAGTTACTCGTCGACGGGAGATGAGCAGTTCTTC.

The J gene is TRBJ1-3, the V gene TRBV6-2 or TRBV6-3, with TRBD1 as a possible D gene (5 bases). Germline assignment: CDR1 MNHEY and CDR2 SVGEGT. V was pared by 6 bases and J by 4 bases, with 19 bases between. CDR3 length equals 16 residues. Here the CDR3 reads CASSQPWGLKGNTIYF. Here the CDR3 DNA reads TGTGCCAGCAGCCAACCCTGGGGCCTGAAAGGAAACACCATATATTTT.